These 9 T cell receptor beta chains were sequenced from one sample in a study of blood T cell repertoires in COVID-19. The repertoire was sequenced with immunoSEQ multiplex PCR; TCRdb's copy has only in-frame clones and lacks some. The sample carries approximately 300,000 clones, about 83% recorded once. The sample taken for sequencing was peripheral blood. The receptors come from a woman aged 45-65 years with acute or convalescent COVID-19.

This chain connects TRBV7-2 to TRBJ2-7; 9 bases are shared with TRBD2. The CDR3 runs to 16 residues. V was clipped by 4 bases and J by 1 base; unmatched bases: 8. Looked up from germline, CDR1 is SGHTA and CDR2 is FQGNSA. CDR3 sequence: CASSSFSGSGSYEQYF. The CDR3 coding sequence is TGTGCCAGCAGCTCTTTTAGCGGGAGCGGGTCCTACGAGCAGTACTTC.

The V call is TRBV28, the J call TRBJ1-2, with 10 positions matching TRBD1. The CDR3 length is 16 residues. V dropped 5 bases and J dropped 8; count of bases not matched to a gene: 14. Germline V CDR1 and CDR2: MDHEN, SYDVKM. For the CDR3, the DNA is TGTGCCAGCAGTCCACCAGGACAGGGGGGTGGAAAAGGCTACACCTTC. Encoded protein: CASSPPGQGGGKGYTF.

This clone was seen a few times. The chain employs TRBV3-1 (or the pseudogene TRBV3-2) and TRBJ1-1; no reliable D call. In germline, CDR1 is LGHDT, CDR2 YNNKEL (reference sequence). Trimming took 0 bases from V and 5 from J, leaving 7 bases between them. The length of the CDR3 is 13 residues. The CDR3 reads CASSQEGRTEAFF. CDR3 in DNA: TGTGCCAGCAGCCAAGAAGGGAGGACTGAAGCTTTCTTT.

The gene calls are TRBV27 and TRBJ1-6; tentatively, D is TRBD1 (5 bases). Between the trimmed V and J ends, which lost 1 base and 8 bases, there was a span of 12 bases. The CDR3 sequence is 15 residues long. CDR1 is MNHEY, CDR2 SMNVEV, per germline (reference sequence). DNA for the CDR3: TGTGCCAGCAGTTTATACGGGGGTGGGGATTCACCCCTCCACTTT. Amino acid sequence: CASSLYGGGDSPLHF.

The count of this clone is one. The chain employs TRBV9 and TRBJ2-3; tentative D call: TRBD2 (5 bases). Looked up from germline, CDR1 is SGDLS and CDR2 is YYNGEE. Trimming cost V 3 bases and J 0 bases, with 14 bases left between them. The CDR3 totals 16 residues. The CDR3 DNA is TGTGCCAGCAGCGCCACGAGTGAGGGAAGCACAGATACGCAGTATTTT. This gives the protein CASSATSEGSTDTQYF.

The chain combines TRBV7-2 with TRBJ2-1; TRBD2 matches at 7 bases. This CDR3 is built from 16 residues. Germline V gene data show CDR1 as SGHTA and CDR2 as FQGNSA. Germline trimming cut 5 bases from V and 3 bases from J; bases unmatched to any gene: 10. The CDR3 region is CASSRRGDSYYNEQFF. CDR3 coding DNA: TGTGCCAGCAGCCGCCGGGGGGACTCATACTACAATGAGCAGTTCTTC. Combining the CDR3 with reference TRBV7-2 and TRBJ2-1 gives the whole variable domain GAGVSQSPSNKVTEKGKDVELRCDPISGHTALYWYRQSLGQGLEFLIYFQGNSAPDKSGLPSDRFSAERTGGSVSTLTIQRTQQEDSAVYLCASSRRGDSYYNEQFFGPGTRLTVL.

This clone appeared a few times. The rearrangement uses TRBV7-6 and TRBJ1-5, with 9 bases lining up with TRBD1. V was clipped by 1 base and J by 4 bases; unmatched bases: 5. The CDR3 totals 16 residues. Germline values: CDR1 SGHVS, CDR2 FNYEAQ. The CDR3: CASSLEAGTGNQPQHF. The CDR3 DNA follows: TGTGCCAGCAGCTTAGAAGCCGGGACAGGGAATCAGCCCCAGCATTTT. Full variable domain (outside the CDR3, taken from reference TRBV7-6 and TRBJ1-5): GAGVSQSPRYKVTKRGQDVALRCDPISGHVSLYWYRQALGQGPEFLTYFNYEAQQDKSGLPNDRFSAERPEGSISTLTIQRTEQRDSAMYRCASSLEAGTGNQPQHFGDGTRLSIL.

The gene calls are TRBV18 and TRBJ1-1, with 8 bases fitting TRBD1. Germline values: CDR1 KGHSH, CDR2 LQKENI. The junction had 5 bases not matched to a gene; V was cut back by 7 bases and J by 1 base. The CDR3 runs to 14 residues. The chain's CDR3 is CASCRDRTNTEAFF. The DNA of the CDR3 is TGTGCCAGCTGCCGGGACAGGACGAACACTGAAGCTTTCTTT.

The chain uses TRBV3-1 (or the pseudogene TRBV3-2) and TRBJ2-1; D might be TRBD2 (6 bases). This CDR3 contains 14 residues. The germline V gene has CDR1 LGHDT and CDR2 YNNKEL (reference sequence). V was shortened by 4 bases and J by 3 bases, with 10 bases between the two germline ends. The CDR3 coding sequence is TGTGCCAGCAGCCTGGCGGGAAACTACAATGAGCAGTTCTTC. Its protein is CASSLAGNYNEQFF.